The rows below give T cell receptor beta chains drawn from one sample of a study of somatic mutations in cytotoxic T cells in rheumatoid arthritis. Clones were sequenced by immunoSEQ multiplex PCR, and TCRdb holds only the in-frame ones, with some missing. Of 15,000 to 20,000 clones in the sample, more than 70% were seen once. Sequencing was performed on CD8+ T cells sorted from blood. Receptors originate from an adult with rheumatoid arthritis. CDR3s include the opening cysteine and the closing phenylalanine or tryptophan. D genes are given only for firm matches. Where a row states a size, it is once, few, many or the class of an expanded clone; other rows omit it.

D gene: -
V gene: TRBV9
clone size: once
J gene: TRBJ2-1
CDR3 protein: CASSPDSTYNEQFF
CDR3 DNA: TGTGCCAGCAGCCCGGACAGTACTTACAATGAGCAGTTCTTC

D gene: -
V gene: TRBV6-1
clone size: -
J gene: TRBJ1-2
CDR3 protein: CASSEAGQGLYGYTF
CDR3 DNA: TGTGCCAGCAGTGAAGCTGGGCAGGGGTTATATGGCTACACCTTC

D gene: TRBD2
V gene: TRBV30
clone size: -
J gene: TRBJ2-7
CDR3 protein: CASIFPGGTSGRASYEQYF
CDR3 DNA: TGTGCCTCGATCTTCCCCGGCGGGACTAGCGGGAGGGCTTCCTACGAGCAGTACTTC

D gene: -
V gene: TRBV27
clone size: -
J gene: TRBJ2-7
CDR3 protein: CASSYSRSYEQYF
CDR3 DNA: TGTGCCAGCAGTTATTCCAGGAGCTACGAGCAGTACTTC

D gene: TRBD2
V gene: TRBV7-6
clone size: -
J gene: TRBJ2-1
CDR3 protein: CATITPRASGSGNEQFF
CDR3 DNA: TGTGCTACTATCACCCCGCGGGCTAGCGGGAGTGGGAATGAGCAGTTCTTC

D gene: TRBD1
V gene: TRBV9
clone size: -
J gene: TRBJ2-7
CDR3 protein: CASSKGTGYEQYF
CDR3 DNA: TGTGCCAGCAGCAAGGGGACAGGGTACGAGCAGTACTTC

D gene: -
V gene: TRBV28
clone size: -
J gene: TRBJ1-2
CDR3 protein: CASSLRASDGYGYTF
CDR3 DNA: TGTGCCAGCAGTTTACGGGCCTCGGACGGCTATGGCTACACCTTC

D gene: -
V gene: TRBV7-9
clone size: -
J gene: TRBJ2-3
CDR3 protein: CASSEQGLTLSTDTQYF
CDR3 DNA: TGTGCCAGCAGCGAACAGGGACTAACTCTTAGCACAGATACGCAGTATTTT

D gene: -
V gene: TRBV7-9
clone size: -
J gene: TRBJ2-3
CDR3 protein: CASSPEAGVTQYF
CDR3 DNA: TGTGCCAGCAGCCCAGAGGCTGGGGTTACGCAGTATTTT

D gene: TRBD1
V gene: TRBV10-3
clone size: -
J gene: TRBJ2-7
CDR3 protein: CAINQDRGYEQYF
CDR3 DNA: TGTGCCATCAACCAGGACAGGGGCTACGAGCAGTACTTC

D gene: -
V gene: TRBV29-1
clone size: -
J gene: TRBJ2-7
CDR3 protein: CSVTRGYEQYF
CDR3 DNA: TGCAGCGTTACCAGGGGCTACGAGCAGTACTTC

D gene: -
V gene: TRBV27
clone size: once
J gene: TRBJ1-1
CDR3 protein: CASSQLQSLNTEAFF
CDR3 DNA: TGTGCCAGCAGCCAATTACAGAGTCTGAACACTGAAGCTTTCTTT

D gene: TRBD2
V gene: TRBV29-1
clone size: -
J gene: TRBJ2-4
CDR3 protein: CSALGGGSIQYF
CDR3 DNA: TGCAGCGCTCTGGGGGGGGGAAGCATTCAGTACTTC

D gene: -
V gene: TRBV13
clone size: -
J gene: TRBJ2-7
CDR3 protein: CASSSRGPHEQYF
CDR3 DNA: TGTGCCAGCAGCTCCCGGGGGCCTCACGAGCAGTACTTC

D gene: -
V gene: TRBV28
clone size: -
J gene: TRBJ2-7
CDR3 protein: CASKNTGTYEQYF
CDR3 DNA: TGTGCCAGCAAGAATACAGGGACCTACGAGCAGTACTTC

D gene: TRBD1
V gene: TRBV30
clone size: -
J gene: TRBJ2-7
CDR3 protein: CAWGTGDSYEQYF
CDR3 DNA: TGTGCCTGGGGGACAGGTGACTCCTACGAGCAGTACTTC

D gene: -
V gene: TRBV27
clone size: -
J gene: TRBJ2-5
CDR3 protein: CASSLYRAAQETQYF
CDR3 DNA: TGTGCCAGCAGCCTCTACAGGGCCGCCCAAGAGACCCAGTACTTC

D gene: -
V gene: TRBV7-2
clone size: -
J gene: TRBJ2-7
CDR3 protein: CASSSSSRPYEQYF
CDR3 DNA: TGTGCCAGCAGCTCATCTAGCAGACCCTACGAGCAGTACTTC

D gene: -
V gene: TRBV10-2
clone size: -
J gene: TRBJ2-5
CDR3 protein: CASRQGKTQYF
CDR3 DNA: TGCGCCAGCCGCCAGGGGAAGACCCAGTACTTC

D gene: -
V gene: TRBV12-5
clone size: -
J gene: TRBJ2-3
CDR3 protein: CASGLVQGADTQYF
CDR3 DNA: TGTGCTAGTGGTTTGGTACAGGGCGCAGATACGCAGTATTTT

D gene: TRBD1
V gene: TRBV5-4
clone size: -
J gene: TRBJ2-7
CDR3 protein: CASSFGTGALEQYF
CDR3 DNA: TGTGCCAGCAGCTTCGGGACAGGGGCGCTCGAGCAGTACTTC

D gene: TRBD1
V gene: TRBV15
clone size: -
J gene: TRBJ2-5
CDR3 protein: CATRPTGGQETQYF
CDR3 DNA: TGTGCCACCAGACCGACAGGGGGGCAAGAGACCCAGTACTTC

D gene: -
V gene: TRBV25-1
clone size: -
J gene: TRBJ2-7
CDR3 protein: CASSELGHEQYF
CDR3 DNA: TGTGCCAGCAGTGAATTGGGACACGAGCAGTACTTC

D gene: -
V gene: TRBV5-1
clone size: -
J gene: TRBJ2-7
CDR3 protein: CASSLVTDEQYF
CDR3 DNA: TGCGCCAGCAGCTTGGTGACAGACGAGCAGTACTTC

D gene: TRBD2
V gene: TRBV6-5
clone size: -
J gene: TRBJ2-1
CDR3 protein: CASSQTSGGYNEQFF
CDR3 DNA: TGTGCCAGCAGTCAGACTAGCGGGGGTTACAATGAGCAGTTCTTC

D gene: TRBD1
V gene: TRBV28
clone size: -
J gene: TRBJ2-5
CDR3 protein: CASSTFLSQGVPRETQYF
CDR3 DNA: TGTGCCAGCAGCACATTCTTATCACAGGGGGTTCCCCGGGAGACCCAGTACTTC

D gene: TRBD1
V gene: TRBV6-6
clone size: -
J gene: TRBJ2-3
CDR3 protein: CASSRDSTDTQYF
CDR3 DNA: TGTGCCAGCAGTCGGGACAGTACAGATACGCAGTATTTT

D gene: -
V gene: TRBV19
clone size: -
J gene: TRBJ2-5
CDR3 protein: CASSILPQETQYF
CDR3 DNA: TGTGCCAGTAGTATCCTCCCGCAAGAGACCCAGTACTTC

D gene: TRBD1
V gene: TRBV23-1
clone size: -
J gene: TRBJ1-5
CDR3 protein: CASSPEGQGPQHF
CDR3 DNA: TGCGCCAGCAGTCCCGAGGGACAGGGGCCCCAGCATTTT

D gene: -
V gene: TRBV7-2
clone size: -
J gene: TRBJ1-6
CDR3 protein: CASSPRLSNSPLHF
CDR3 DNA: TGTGCCAGCAGCCCCAGACTGAGTAATTCACCCCTCCACTTT

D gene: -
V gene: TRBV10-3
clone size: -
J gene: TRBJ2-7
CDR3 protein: CAIRQVEGAYEQYF
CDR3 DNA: TGTGCCATCAGGCAGGTAGAGGGGGCCTACGAGCAGTACTTC

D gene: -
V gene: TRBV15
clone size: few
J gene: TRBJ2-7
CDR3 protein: CATSREQGWYEQYF
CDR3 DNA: TGTGCCACCAGCAGAGAGCAGGGTTGGTACGAGCAGTACTTC

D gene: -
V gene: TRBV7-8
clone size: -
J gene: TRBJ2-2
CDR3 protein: CASSLMAGTGELFF
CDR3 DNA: TGTGCCAGCAGCTTAATGGCTGGGACCGGGGAGCTGTTTTTT

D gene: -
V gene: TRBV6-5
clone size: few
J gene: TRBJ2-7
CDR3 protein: CASRPRGNEQYF
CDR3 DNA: TGTGCCAGCAGACCGAGGGGTAACGAGCAGTACTTC

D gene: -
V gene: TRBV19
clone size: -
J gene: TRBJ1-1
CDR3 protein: CASSIGRNTEAFF
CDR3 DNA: TGTGCCAGTAGTATCGGTAGGAACACTGAAGCTTTCTTT

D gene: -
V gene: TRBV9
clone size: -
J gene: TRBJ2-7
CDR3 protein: CASSVEGQAREQYF
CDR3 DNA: TGTGCCAGCAGCGTAGAAGGGCAGGCCAGGGAGCAGTACTTC

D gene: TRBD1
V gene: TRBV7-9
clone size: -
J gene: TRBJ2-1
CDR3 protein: CASSLRDSGRDEQFF
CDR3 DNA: TGTGCCAGCAGCTTACGGGACAGCGGTAGGGATGAGCAGTTCTTC

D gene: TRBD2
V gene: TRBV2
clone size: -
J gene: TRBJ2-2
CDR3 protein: CASSGTSGRVYTGELFF
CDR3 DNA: TGTGCCAGCAGCGGGACTAGCGGGAGGGTGTACACCGGGGAGCTGTTTTTT

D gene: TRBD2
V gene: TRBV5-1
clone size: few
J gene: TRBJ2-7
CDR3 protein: CASSLGPREGHEQYF
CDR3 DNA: TGCGCCAGCAGCTTGGGGCCTCGGGAGGGCCACGAGCAGTACTTC

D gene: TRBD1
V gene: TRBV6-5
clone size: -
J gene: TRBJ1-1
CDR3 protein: CASSYSRTGGTEAFF
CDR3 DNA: TGTGCCAGCAGTTACTCGCGGACAGGGGGCACTGAAGCTTTCTTT

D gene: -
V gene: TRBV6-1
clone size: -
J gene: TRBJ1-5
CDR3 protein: CASSEGRGPDQPQHF
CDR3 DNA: TGTGCCAGCAGTGAAGGGAGGGGCCCGGATCAGCCCCAGCATTTT

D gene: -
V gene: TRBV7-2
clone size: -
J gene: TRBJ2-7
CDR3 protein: CASSGGQSYEQYF
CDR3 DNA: TGTGCCAGCAGCGGGGGGCAGTCCTACGAGCAGTACTTC

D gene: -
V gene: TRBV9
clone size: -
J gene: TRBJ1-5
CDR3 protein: CASSVWDSNQPQHF
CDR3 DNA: TGTGCCAGCAGCGTATGGGACAGCAATCAGCCCCAGCATTTT

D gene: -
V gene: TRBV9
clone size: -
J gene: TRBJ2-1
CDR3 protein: CASSPGTVGNEQFF
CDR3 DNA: TGTGCCAGCAGCCCTGGGACGGTGGGCAATGAGCAGTTCTTC

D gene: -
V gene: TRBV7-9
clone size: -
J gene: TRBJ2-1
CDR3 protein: CASSLASNEQFF
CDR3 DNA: TGTGCCAGCAGCTTAGCTAGCAATGAGCAGTTCTTC

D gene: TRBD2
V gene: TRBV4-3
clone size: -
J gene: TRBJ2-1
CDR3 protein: CASSQGLAGAINEQFF
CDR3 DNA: TGCGCCAGCAGCCAAGGACTAGCGGGAGCGATTAATGAGCAGTTCTTC

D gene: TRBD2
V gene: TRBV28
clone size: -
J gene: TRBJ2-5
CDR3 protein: CASSLPGGGQETQYF
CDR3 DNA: TGTGCCAGCAGTTTACCTGGCGGGGGACAAGAGACCCAGTACTTC

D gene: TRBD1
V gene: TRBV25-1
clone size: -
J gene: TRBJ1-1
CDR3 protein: CASSDLQGPNTEAFF
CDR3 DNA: TGTGCCAGCAGTGATTTACAGGGGCCGAACACTGAAGCTTTCTTT

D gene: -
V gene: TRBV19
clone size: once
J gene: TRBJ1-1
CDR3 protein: CASTPGGRSNTEAFF
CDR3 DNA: TGTGCCAGTACCCCCGGGGGGCGGTCGAACACTGAAGCTTTCTTT

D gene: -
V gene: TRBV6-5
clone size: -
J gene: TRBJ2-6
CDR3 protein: CASQLTLSGANVLTF
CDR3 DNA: TGTGCCAGCCAACTCACCCTCTCTGGGGCCAACGTCCTGACTTTC

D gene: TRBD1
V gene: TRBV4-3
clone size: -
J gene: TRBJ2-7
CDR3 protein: CASSQTPGTDFYEQYF
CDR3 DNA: TGCGCCAGCAGCCAAACACCCGGGACAGACTTCTACGAGCAGTACTTC

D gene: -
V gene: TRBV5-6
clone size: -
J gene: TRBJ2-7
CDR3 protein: CASSLAIHEQYF
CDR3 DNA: TGTGCCAGCAGCTTGGCCATACACGAGCAGTACTTC

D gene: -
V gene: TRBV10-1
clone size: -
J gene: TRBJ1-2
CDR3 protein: CASSRVPKTYGYTF
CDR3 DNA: TGCGCCAGCAGTCGTGTACCAAAGACCTATGGCTACACCTTC